The 23 T cell receptor beta chains listed next were all sequenced from one sample in a study of blood T cells in healthy people across ages. Using a J-beta primer mix together with a sample-barcoded 5' primer, a second PCR was run for about 6 to 12 cycles. Each CDR3 protein is one row after TCRdb ran MiXCR on the 5' RACE reads. The sample has roughly 1.9 million distinct CDR3 sequences, roughly two fifths seen once. Sequenced material: blood. The receptors originated from a human donor in good health.

About this clonotype: Just one base apart from a much larger clone, this may be a read error. The rearrangement uses TRBV6-2 or TRBV6-3 and TRBJ2-4; D remains ambiguous. Trimming removed 6 bases at V and 7 bases at J, with 7 bases between. Per the germline V gene, CDR1 is MNHEY and CDR2 is SVGEGT. This CDR3 spans 11 amino acids. CDR3 protein: CASRKTNIQYF. In DNA, the CDR3 is TGTGCCAGCAGGAAGACTAACATTCAGTACTTC.

The CDR3 nucleotides are TGCAGCGTTGAAGATCTTAGGGGAGAGACCCAGTACTTC. Its translation: CSVEDLRGETQYF. The chain recombines TRBV29-1 with TRBJ2-5; D might be TRBD1 (5 bases). CDR3 length equals 13 residues. Looked up from germline, CDR1 is SQVTM and CDR2 is ANQGSEA. Trimming took off 0 bases at V and 4 bases at J, with 9 bases between the two ends.

The J gene is TRBJ2-1, the V gene TRBV4-3; possible D gene TRBD1, 6 bases. CDR1 LGHNA and CDR2 YSLEER come from the germline V gene. V shed 0 bases and J shed 9 bases, with 15 bases lying between them. The CDR3 is 15 residues long. CDR3 in DNA: TGCGCCAGCAGCCAAGATGATACAGGGTGGGGTGAGCAGTTCTTC. Its protein is CASSQDDTGWGEQFF.

This rearrangement joins TRBV6-2 or TRBV6-3 to TRBJ2-3; D is uncertain. Germline CDR1 and CDR2: MNHEY and SVGEGT. V dropped 0 bases and J dropped 1 base, with 8 bases sitting between them. The CDR3 runs 15 residues. CDR3 amino acids: CASSYSRLGTDTQYF. CDR3 DNA: TGTGCCAGCAGTTACTCGAGGCTGGGCACAGATACGCAGTATTTT.

This clonotype occurred once. The chain links TRBV2 to TRBJ2-7; TRBD2 agrees at 15 bases. Looked up from germline, CDR1 is SNHLY and CDR2 is FYNNEI. CDR3 size: 19 residues. Trimming took 3 bases from V and 0 from J; bases not matched to a gene: 9. DNA of the CDR3: TGTGCCAGCAGTGACGCGGGGGGACTAGCGGGGGGAATCTCCTACGAGCAGTACTTC. Translating gives CASSDAGGLAGGISYEQYF.

The V gene is TRBV5-1, the J gene TRBJ1-5; tentative D call: TRBD1 (5 bases). CDR3 length: 15 residues. The germline gives CDR1 SGHRS, CDR2 YFSETQ. V lost 0 bases to trimming and J lost 6 bases, with 13 bases between them. The CDR3 bases are TGCGCCAGCAGCTTGGTAGGGGAAACGGGTCAGCCCCAGCATTTT. Its protein is CASSLVGETGQPQHF.

This clonotype was detected only once. The gene calls are TRBV2 and TRBJ2-5; D is perhaps TRBD1 (5 bases). CDR3 length equals 13 residues. Germline CDR1 reads SNHLY; CDR2 reads FYNNEI. Trimming took 6 bases from V and 3 from J, leaving 11 bases between them. For the CDR3, the DNA is TGTGCCAGCAGAGCAGGGTGGGAAGAGACCCAGTACTTC. This sequence encodes CASRAGWEETQYF. Looking up the rest from reference TRBV2 and TRBJ2-5 gives the full variable domain: EPEVTQTPSHQVTQMGQEVILRCVPISNHLYFYWYRQILGQKVEFLVSFYNNEISEKSEIFDDQFSVERPDGSNFTLKIRSTKLEDSAMYFCASRAGWEETQYFGPGTRLLVL.

This clonotype occurred a few times. Compared with germline, one end of the junction differs, possibly owing to a read error. This chain uses TRBV9 with TRBJ1-2, with 7 nucleotides matching TRBD1. There are 14 residues in the CDR3. The V gene's germline CDR1 is SGDLS and CDR2 YYNGEE. This CDR3 is CANSGSGGRIGYTF. The DNA of the CDR3 is TGTGCCAACAGCGGCTCAGGGGGTCGTATCGGCTACACCTTC. The full variable domain, rest sourced from reference TRBV9 and TRBJ1-2, is DSGVTQTPKHLITATGQRVTLRCSPRSGDLSVYWYQQSLDQGLQFLIQYYNGEERAKGNILERFSAQQFPDLHSELNLSSLELGDSALYFCANSGSGGRIGYTFGSGTRLTVV.

There are a few counts of this clonotype. The chain couples TRBV20-1 to TRBJ1-5, with D hard to call. With 1 base removed from V and 3 bases from J, the gap between germline ends came to 10 bases. The CDR3 is made up of 14 amino acids. Germline V gives CDR1 DFQATT, CDR2 SNEGSKA (reference sequence). CDR3 region: CSARVGGLNQPQHF. For the CDR3, the DNA is TGCAGTGCTAGAGTAGGTGGACTCAATCAGCCCCAGCATTTT.

The chain links TRBV6-2 or TRBV6-3 to TRBJ2-3; D uncertain. The V gene lost 5 bases and the J gene lost 3 bases, with 15 bases spanning the gap. The CDR3 is 15 amino acids. Looked up from germline, CDR1 is MNHEY and CDR2 is SVGEGT. The CDR3 loop reads CASSPPFEVTDTQYF. CDR3 in DNA: TGTGCCAGCAGTCCCCCGTTTGAGGTAACAGATACGCAGTATTTT.

This clonotype has a handful of counts. The rearrangement links TRBV6-6 to TRBJ2-4; D may be TRBD1 (5 bases). CDR1 and CDR2 (germline): MNHNY, SVGAGI (reference sequence). The CDR3 sequence is 14 residues long. Deletions cut 6 bases from V and 13 bases from J, with 22 bases between. The CDR3 loop reads CASSRMDTTGEQYF. For the CDR3, the DNA is TGTGCCAGCAGCCGAATGGACACTACGGGTGAGCAGTACTTC.

This sequence joins TRBV7-8 and TRBJ1-2; no clear D gene. Looked up from germline, CDR1 is SGHVS and CDR2 is FQNEAQ. V was cut by 4 bases and J by 8 bases, with 14 bases left in between. The CDR3 loop spans 13 amino acids. Here the CDR3 DNA reads TGTGCCAGCAGCTCGGCTCCAGGATACGGCTACACCTTC. It translates to CASSSAPGYGYTF.

This clonotype was counted a few times. The chain couples TRBV4-3 to TRBJ2-5; D call uncertain. Between the trimmed V and J ends, which lost 0 bases and 4 bases, there was a span of 12 bases. The germline gives CDR1 LGHNA, CDR2 YSLEER. The CDR3 totals 15 residues. The CDR3 region is CASSQDRDRGETQYF. DNA of the CDR3: TGCGCCAGCAGCCAAGATCGCGATAGAGGAGAGACCCAGTACTTC.

The chain joins TRBV7-2 to TRBJ1-2; D unclear. V gave up 7 bases and J gave up 1 base, with 13 bases separating them. This CDR3 is 14 amino acids long. The germline CDR1 and CDR2 sequences are SGHTA and FQGNSA. CDR3 sequence reads: CASTRPSNNYGYTF. As DNA, the CDR3 is TGTGCCAGCACGAGACCCAGTAATAACTATGGCTACACCTTC.

The chain links TRBV6-1 to TRBJ1-3, with a tentative D call TRBD1 (5 bases). The CDR3 runs to 17 residues. The germline gives CDR1 MNHNS, CDR2 SASEGT. V lost 7 bases and J lost 2, with 21 bases in between. The CDR3 DNA sequence: TGTGCCAGCAAAATTCGGGGGGAACAGGTGGCTGGAAACACCATATATTTT. It yields the protein CASKIRGEQVAGNTIYF.

CDR3 protein: CASSVQGVSYNEQFF. For the CDR3, the DNA is TGTGCCAGCAGCGTCCAGGGGGTTTCCTACAATGAGCAGTTCTTC. The chain joins TRBV9 to TRBJ2-1; TRBD1 matches at 7 bases. V was pared by 2 bases and J by 1 base, with 3 bases of the junction left unmatched. CDR1 and CDR2 (germline): SGDLS, YYNGEE. The CDR3 spans 15 residues.

This sequence joins TRBV7-9 and TRBJ2-7, with TRBD1 as a possible D gene (5 bases). Germline CDR1 SEHNR, CDR2 FQNEAQ (reference sequence). The CDR3 has 12 amino acids. The V gene lost 2 bases and the J gene lost 6 bases, with 8 bases spanning the gap. The CDR3 DNA reads TGTGCCAGCAGCTTATGGGGCATCGAGCAGTACTTC. This codes for CASSLWGIEQYF.

The J gene is TRBJ2-1, the V gene TRBV4-2; D is unclear. The V gene lost 3 bases and the J gene lost 8 bases, with 14 bases spanning the gap. The CDR3 covers 14 residues. Germline V CDR1 and CDR2: LGHNA, YNFKEQ. CDR3 nucleotides: TGTGCCAGCAGCCAGTGGATAGGAAGAGATGAGCAGTTCTTC. Amino acids: CASSQWIGRDEQFF.

The V call is TRBV10-3, the J call TRBJ2-3; unclear D gene. The CDR3 sequence is 16 residues long. V gave up 3 bases and J gave up 0 bases, with 13 bases separating them. Germline CDR1 ENHRY, CDR2 SYGVKD. The CDR3 is CAISDIGGRSTDTQYF. The CDR3 nucleotides are TGTGCCATCAGTGACATTGGCGGACGTAGCACAGATACGCAGTATTTT.

In DNA, the CDR3 is TGTGCCAGCAGCTCCACGACAGGGGCGGGAGAGACCCAGTACTTC. This sequence encodes CASSSTTGAGETQYF. This sequence joins TRBV11-2 and TRBJ2-5, with 8 bases matching TRBD1. The junction had 8 bases not matched to a gene; V was cut back by 4 bases and J by 4 bases. The CDR3 totals 15 residues. In germline, CDR1 is SGHAT, CDR2 FQNNGV.

The V call is TRBV20-1, the J call TRBJ1-6; 7 bases are a match to TRBD1. J lost 7 bases, V lost 5 bases, and 5 bases had no gene match. The CDR3 runs to 13 residues. CDR1 is DFQATT and CDR2 is SNEGSKA in the germline V gene (reference sequence). The DNA of the CDR3 is TGCAGTGCTCTAGGGGGCTTGAATTCACCCCTCCACTTT. This encodes CSALGGLNSPLHF.

This clonotype was detected many times. V usage is TRBV7-2 and J usage is TRBJ1-1; D is ambiguous. V was trimmed by 4 bases and J by 0 bases, leaving 6 bases between them. This CDR3 region has 13 residues. Germline V gene lookup returns CDR1 SGHTA and CDR2 FQGNSA. CDR3 loop: CASSSRMNTEAFF. For the CDR3, the DNA is TGTGCCAGCAGCTCCAGGATGAACACTGAAGCTTTCTTT. Complete variable domain (other parts from reference TRBV7-2 and TRBJ1-1): GAGVSQSPSNKVTEKGKDVELRCDPISGHTALYWYRQSLGQGLEFLIYFQGNSAPDKSGLPSDRFSAERTGGSVSTLTIQRTQQEDSAVYLCASSSRMNTEAFFGQGTRLTVV.

There are a few counts of this clonotype. J is TRBJ1-6 and V is TRBV14, with unresolved D. Trimming left V 0 bases short and J 9 bases short, with 15 bases between. The CDR3 loop spans 16 amino acids. Germline V lookup: CDR1 SGHDN, CDR2 FVKESK. The CDR3 here is CASSQDGPLIGSPLHF. CDR3 nucleotides: TGTGCCAGCAGCCAAGATGGCCCCCTCATCGGTTCACCCCTCCACTTT.